The T cell receptor (beta chain) under discussion was sequenced for a study of early T cells in non-severe SARS-CoV-2 infection. Germline V gives CDR1 KGHSH, CDR2 LQKENI. V lost 1 base and J 4 bases, leaving 11 bases between the germline ends. This CDR3 comprises 15 residues. There are many counts of this clonotype. One entry per CDR3 protein, called by TCRdb with MiXCR from the 5' RACE reads. There are 33,000 or so distinct CDR3 sequences in the sample; around 6% occur only once, and 7.6% lies in the top ten. This sequence joins TRBV18 and TRBJ1-5, with no clear D. The clonotype originates from an adult who was a healthcare worker with PCR-confirmed SARS-CoV-2 infection or an uninfected control (not recorded which). Sequencing used whole blood. The CDR3 DNA reads TGTGCCAGCTCACCACTCGCAGCACAGAATCAGCCCCAGCATTTT. Translation gives CASSPLAAQNQPQHF.